This T cell receptor (beta chain) derives from a study of blood T cells in healthy people across ages. Study-level background: When template switching was applied, about one barcoded beta molecule was captured per two T cells.

PCR was performed a second time for about 6 to 11 cycles using a sample-barcoded 5' primer and a J-beta primer mix. Each CDR3 protein gets one entry after TCRdb re-called the 5' RACE reads with MiXCR. The sample lists over 1,500,000 distinct CDR3 sequences; about 50% were seen once. Germline CDR1 is SGDLS and CDR2 is YYNGEE. The CDR3 is 15 amino acids. Trimming cost V 3 bases and J 4 bases, with 11 bases left between them. Each donor's blood draw was around 9.2 milliliters of peripheral blood. Samples each had at least 6 micrograms of total RNA extracted. This clonotype was obtained from a woman between 35 and 50 years old in good health. The chain has TRBV9 and TRBJ2-6; D is undetermined. Sequences were obtained from blood. The CDR3 region is CASSGRIAGANVLTF. CDR3 sequence (DNA): TGTGCCAGCAGCGGCAGAATTGCGGGGGCCAACGTCCTGACTTTC.